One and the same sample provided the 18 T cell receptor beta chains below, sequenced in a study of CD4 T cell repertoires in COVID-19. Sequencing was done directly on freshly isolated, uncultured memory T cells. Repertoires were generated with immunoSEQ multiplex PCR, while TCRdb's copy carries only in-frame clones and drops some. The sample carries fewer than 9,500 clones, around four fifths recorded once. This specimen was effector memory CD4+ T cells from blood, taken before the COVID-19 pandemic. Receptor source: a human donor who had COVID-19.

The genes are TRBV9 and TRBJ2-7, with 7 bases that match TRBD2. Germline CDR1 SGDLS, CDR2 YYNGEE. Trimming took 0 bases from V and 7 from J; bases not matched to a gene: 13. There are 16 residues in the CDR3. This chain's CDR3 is CASSVASRWYSGEQYF. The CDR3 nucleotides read TGTGCCAGCAGCGTAGCTTCCCGTTGGTATAGCGGGGAGCAGTACTTC.

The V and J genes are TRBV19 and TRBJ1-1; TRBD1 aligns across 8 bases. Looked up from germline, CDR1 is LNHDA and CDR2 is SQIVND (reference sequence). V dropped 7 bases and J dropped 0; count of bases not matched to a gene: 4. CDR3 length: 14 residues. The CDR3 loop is CASTRQGMNTEAFF. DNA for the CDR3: TGTGCCAGTACCCGACAGGGGATGAACACTGAAGCTTTCTTT. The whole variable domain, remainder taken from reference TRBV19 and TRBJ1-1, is DGGITQSPKYLFRKEGQNVTLSCEQNLNHDAMYWYRQDPGQGLRLIYYSQIVNDFQKGDIAEGYSVSREKKESFPLTVTSAQKNPTAFYLCASTRQGMNTEAFFGQGTRLTVV.

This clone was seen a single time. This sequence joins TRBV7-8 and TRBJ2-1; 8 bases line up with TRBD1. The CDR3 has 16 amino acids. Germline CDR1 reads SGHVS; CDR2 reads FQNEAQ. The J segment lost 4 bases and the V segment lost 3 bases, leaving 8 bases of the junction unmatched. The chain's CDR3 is CASSFGTGRGYNEQFF. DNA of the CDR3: TGTGCCAGCAGCTTCGGGACAGGACGGGGTTACAATGAGCAGTTCTTC. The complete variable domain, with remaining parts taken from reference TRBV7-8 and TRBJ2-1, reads GAGVSQSPRYKVAKRGQDVALRCDPISGHVSLFWYQQALGQGPEFLTYFQNEAQLDKSGLPSDRFFAERPEGSVSTLKIQRTQQEDSAVYLCASSFGTGRGYNEQFFGPGTRLTVL.

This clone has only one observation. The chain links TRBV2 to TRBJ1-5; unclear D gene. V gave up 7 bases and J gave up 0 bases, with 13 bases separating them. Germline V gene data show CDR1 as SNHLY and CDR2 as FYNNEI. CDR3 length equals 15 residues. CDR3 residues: CASKGGDVSNQPQHF. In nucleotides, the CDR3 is TGTGCCAGCAAAGGAGGCGATGTTAGCAATCAGCCCCAGCATTTT.

In DNA form, the CDR3 reads TGTGCCAGCAGCCCGGGACTAGCGGGGATCTACGAGCAGTACTTC. This encodes CASSPGLAGIYEQYF. This chain connects TRBV7-9 to TRBJ2-7; 13 bases fit TRBD2. Germline CDR1 reads SEHNR; CDR2 reads FQNEAQ (reference sequence). Unmatched junction bases numbered 4, after V lost 5 bases and J lost 3 bases. The CDR3 sequence is 15 residues long.

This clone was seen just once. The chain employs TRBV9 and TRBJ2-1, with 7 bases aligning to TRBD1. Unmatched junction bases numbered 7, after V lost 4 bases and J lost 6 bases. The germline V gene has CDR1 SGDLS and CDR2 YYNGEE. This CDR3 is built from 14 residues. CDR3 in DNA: TGTGCCAGCAGCCCCTCAGGGGGTCTCAATGAGCAGTTCTTC. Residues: CASSPSGGLNEQFF. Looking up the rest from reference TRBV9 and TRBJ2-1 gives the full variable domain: DSGVTQTPKHLITATGQRVTLRCSPRSGDLSVYWYQQSLDQGLQFLIQYYNGEERAKGNILERFSAQQFPDLHSELNLSSLELGDSALYFCASSPSGGLNEQFFGPGTRLTVL.

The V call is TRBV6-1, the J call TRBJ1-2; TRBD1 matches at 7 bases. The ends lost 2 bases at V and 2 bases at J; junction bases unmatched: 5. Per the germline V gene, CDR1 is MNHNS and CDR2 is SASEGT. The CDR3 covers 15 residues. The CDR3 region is CASSETSTGNYGYTF. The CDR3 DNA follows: TGTGCCAGCAGTGAAACTTCGACAGGGAACTATGGCTACACCTTC.

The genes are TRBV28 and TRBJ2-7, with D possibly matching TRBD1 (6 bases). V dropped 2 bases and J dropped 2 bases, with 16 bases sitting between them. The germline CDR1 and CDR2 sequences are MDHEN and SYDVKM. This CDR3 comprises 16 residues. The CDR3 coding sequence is TGTGCCAGCAGTTTAGGGGGCGGAGCCCAAGCCTACGAGCAGTACTTC. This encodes CASSLGGGAQAYEQYF.

The CDR3 here is CASSIPGHNTEAFF. CDR3 nucleotides: TGTGCCAGTAGTATCCCGGGACACAACACTGAAGCTTTCTTT. The genes are TRBV19 and TRBJ1-1, with D tentatively TRBD1 (6 bases). The germline CDR1 and CDR2 sequences are LNHDA and SQIVND (reference sequence). Trimming took 3 bases from V and 2 from J, leaving 10 bases between them. This CDR3 has 14 amino acids.

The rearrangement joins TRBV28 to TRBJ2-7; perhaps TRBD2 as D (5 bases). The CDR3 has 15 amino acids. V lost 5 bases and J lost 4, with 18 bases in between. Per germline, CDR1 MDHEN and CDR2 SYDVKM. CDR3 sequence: CASSRPETTKYEQYF. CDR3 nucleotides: TGTGCCAGCAGTAGGCCAGAGACTACGAAATACGAGCAGTACTTC.

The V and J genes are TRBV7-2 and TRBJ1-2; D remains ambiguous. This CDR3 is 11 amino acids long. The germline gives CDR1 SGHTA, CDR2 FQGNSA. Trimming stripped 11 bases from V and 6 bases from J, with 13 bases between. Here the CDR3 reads CAGGPLDGYTF. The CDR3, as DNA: TGTGCCGGAGGTCCGTTAGATGGCTACACCTTC.

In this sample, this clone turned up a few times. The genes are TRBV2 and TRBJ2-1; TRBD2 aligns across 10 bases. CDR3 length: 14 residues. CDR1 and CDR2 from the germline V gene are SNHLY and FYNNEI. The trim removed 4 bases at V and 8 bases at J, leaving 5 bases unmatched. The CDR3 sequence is CASSGIAGGHEQFF. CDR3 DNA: TGTGCCAGCAGTGGAATAGCGGGGGGACATGAGCAGTTCTTC.

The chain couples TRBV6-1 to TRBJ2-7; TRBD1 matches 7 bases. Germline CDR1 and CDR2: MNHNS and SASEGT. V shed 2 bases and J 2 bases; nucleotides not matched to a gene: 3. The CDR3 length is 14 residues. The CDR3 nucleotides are TGTGCCAGCAGTGAAACACAGGGGCCCTACGAGCAGTACTTC. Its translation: CASSETQGPYEQYF.

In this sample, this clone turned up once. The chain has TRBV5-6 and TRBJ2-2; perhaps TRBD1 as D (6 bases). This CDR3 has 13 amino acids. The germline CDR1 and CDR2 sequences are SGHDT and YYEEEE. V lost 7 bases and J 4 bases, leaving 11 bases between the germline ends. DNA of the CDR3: TGTGCCAGCTTACAGGGTGGCACCGGGGAGCTGTTTTTT. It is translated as CASLQGGTGELFF. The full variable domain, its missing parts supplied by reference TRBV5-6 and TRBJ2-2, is DAGVTQSPTHLIKTRGQQVTLRCSPKSGHDTVSWYQQALGQGPQFIFQYYEEEERQRGNFPDRFSGHQFPNYSSELNVNALLLGDSALYLCASLQGGTGELFFGEGSRLTVL.

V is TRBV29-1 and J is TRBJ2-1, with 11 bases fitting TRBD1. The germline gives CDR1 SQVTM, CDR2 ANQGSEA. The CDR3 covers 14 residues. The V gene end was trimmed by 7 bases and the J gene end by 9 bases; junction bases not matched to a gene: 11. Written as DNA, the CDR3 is TGCAGCGCCCCGGGACAGGGGGGGAGAGGTGAGCAGTTCTTC. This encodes CSAPGQGGRGEQFF.

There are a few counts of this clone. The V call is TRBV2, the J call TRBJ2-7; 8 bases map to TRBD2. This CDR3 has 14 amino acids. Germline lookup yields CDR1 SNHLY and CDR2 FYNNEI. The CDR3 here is CASSFTSGEGSLYV. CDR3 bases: TGTGCCAGCAGTTTCACTAGCGGAGAGGGTTCTTTGTATGTC.

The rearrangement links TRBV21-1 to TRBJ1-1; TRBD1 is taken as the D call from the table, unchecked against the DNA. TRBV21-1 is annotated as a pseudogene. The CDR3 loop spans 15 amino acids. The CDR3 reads CASSQGGRVDTEAFF. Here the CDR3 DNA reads TGTGCCAGCAGCCAAGGGGGGCGTGTGGACACTGAAGCTTTCTTT.

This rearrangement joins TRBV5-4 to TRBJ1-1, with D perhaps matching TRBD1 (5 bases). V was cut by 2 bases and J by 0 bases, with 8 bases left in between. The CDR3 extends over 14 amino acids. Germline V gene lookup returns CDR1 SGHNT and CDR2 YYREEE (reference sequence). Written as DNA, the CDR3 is TGTGCCAGCAGCTTACAGGACCTGAACACTGAAGCTTTCTTT. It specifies CASSLQDLNTEAFF. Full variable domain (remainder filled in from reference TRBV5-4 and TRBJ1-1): ETGVTQSPTHLIKTRGQQVTLRCSSQSGHNTVSWYQQALGQGPQFIFQYYREEENGRGNFPPRFSGLQFPNYSSELNVNALELDDSALYLCASSLQDLNTEAFFGQGTRLTVV.